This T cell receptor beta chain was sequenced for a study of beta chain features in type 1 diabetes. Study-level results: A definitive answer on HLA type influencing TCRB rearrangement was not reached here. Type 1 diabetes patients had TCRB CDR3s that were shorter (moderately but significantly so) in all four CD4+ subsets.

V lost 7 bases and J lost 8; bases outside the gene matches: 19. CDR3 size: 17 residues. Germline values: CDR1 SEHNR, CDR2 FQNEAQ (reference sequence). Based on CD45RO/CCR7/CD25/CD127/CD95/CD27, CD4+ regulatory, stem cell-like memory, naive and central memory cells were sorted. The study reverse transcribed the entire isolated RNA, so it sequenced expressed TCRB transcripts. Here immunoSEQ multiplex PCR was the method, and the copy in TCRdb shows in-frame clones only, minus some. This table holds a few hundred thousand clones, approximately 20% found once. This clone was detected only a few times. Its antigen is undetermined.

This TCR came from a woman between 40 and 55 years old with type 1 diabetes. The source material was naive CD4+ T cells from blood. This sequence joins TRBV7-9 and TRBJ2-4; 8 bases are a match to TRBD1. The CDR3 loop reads CASTSEGRTGQGYIQYF. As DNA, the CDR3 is TGTGCCAGCACCTCTGAGGGACGTACTGGACAGGGTTACATTCAGTACTTC.